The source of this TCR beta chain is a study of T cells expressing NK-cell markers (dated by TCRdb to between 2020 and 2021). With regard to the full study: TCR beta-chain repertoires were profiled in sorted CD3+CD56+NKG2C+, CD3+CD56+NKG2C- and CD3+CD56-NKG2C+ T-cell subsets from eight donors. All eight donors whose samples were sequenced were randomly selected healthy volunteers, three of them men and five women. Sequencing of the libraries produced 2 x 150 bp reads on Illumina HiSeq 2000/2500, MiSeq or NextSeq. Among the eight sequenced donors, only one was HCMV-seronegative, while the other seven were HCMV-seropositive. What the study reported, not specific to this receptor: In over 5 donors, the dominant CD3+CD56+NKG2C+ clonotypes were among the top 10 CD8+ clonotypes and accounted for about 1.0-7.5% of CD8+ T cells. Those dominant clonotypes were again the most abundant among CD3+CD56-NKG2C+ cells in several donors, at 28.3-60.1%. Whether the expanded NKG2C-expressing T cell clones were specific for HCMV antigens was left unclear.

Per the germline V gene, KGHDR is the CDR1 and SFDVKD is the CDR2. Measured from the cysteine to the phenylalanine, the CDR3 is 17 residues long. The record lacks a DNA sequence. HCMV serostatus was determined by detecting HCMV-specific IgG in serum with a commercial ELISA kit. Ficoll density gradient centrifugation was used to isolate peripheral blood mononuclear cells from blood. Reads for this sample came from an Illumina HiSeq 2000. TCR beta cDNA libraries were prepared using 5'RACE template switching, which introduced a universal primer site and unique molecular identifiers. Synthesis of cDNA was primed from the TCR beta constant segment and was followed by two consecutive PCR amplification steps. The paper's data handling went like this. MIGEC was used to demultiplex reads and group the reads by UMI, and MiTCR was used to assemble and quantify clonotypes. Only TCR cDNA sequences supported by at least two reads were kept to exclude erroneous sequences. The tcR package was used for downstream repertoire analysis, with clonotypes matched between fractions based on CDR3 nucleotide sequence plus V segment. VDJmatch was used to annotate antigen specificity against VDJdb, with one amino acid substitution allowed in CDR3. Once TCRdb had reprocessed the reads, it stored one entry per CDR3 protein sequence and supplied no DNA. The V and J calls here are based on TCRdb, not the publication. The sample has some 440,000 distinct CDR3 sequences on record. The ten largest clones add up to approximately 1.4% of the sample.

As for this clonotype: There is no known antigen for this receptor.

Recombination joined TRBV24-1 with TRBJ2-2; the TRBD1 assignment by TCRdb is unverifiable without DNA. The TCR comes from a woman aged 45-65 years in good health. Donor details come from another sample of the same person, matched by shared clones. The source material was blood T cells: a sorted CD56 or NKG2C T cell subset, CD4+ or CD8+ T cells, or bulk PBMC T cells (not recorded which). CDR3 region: CATSDWGGQENTGELFF.